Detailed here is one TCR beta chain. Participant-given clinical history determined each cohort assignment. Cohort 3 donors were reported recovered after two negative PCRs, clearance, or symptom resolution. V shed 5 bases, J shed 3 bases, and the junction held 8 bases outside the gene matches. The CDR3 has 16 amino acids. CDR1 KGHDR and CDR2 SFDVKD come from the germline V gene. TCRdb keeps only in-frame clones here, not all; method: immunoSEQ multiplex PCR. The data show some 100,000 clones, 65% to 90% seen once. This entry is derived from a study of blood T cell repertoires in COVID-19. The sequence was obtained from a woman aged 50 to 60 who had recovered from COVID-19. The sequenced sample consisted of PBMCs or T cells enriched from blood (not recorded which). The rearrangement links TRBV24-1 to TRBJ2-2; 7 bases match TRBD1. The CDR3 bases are TGTGCCACCAGTGCCCGGGACAGAACGGACACCGGGGAGCTGTTTTTT. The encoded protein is CATSARDRTDTGELFF.